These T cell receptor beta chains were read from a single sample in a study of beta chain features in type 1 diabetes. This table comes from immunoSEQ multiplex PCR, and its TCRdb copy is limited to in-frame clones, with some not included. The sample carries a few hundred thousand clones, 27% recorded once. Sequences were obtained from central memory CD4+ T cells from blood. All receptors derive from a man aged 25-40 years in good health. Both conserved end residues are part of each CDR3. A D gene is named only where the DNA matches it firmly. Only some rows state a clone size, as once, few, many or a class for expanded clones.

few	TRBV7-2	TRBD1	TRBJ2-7	TGTGCCAGCAGTTGGGACAGGTTCTCCTACGAGCAGTACTTC	CASSWDRFSYEQYF
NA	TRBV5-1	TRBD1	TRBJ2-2	TGCGCCAGCAGCGTACGACAGGGGCCCGGGGAGCTGTTTTTT	CASSVRQGPGELFF
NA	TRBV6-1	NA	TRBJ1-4	TGTGCCAGCAGTGCAACTAATGAAAAACTGTTTTTT	CASSATNEKLFF
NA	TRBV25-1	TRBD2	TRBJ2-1	TGTGCCAGCAGTGCCAGCGGGAGGTATGAGCAGTTCTTC	CASSASGRYEQFF
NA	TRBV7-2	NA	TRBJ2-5	TGTGCCAGCAGCGAAAACCAGGGTGAGACCCAGTACTTC	CASSENQGETQYF
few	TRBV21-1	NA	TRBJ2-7	TGTGCCAGCAGCAAAGGGGGTTGTCGGGACAGGGGAACCTACGAGCAGTACTTC	CASSKGGCRDRGTYEQYF
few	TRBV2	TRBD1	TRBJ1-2	TGTGCCAGCAGTGCCCCGGCCGGACAGGGATTAGGGCTGGGAGGCTACACCTTC	CASSAPAGQGLGLGGYTF
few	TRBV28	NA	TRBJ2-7	TGTGCCAGCAGTGTAAGGGGCGAGCAGTACTTC	CASSVRGEQYF
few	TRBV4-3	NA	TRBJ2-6	TGCGCCAGCAGCCCGGGATTTGCCGAGGCCAACGTCCTGACTTTC	CASSPGFAEANVLTF
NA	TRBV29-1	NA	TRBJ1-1	TGCAGCGTTGAATGTACGACGAGAATGAACACTGAAGCTTTCTTT	CSVECTTRMNTEAFF
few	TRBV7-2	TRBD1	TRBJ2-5	TGTGCCAGCAAACGGACAGGCCAAGAGACCCAGTACTTC	CASKRTGQETQYF
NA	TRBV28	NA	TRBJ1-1	TGTGCCAGCAGTTTAGACCCGGAGGACACTGAAGCTTTCTTT	CASSLDPEDTEAFF
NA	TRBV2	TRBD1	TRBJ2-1	TGTGCCAGCAGGACCGGGACAGGGCCCTACAATGAGCAGTTCTTC	CASRTGTGPYNEQFF
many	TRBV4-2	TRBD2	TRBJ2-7	TGTGCCAGCAGCCAAGTGGGGACTAGCGGGGCCTACGAGCAGTACTTC	CASSQVGTSGAYEQYF
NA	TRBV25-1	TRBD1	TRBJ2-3	TGTGCCAGCAGTGACCCGGGACAGGGGGTCCCAGATACGCAGTATTTT	CASSDPGQGVPDTQYF
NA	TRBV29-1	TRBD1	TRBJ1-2	TGCAGCGTCGGACAGGGAAACTATGGCTACACCTTC	CSVGQGNYGYTF
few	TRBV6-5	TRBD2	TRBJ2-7	TGTGCCAGCAGTCCGACTAGCGGGAACTACGAGCAGTACTTC	CASSPTSGNYEQYF
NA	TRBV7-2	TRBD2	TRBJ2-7	TGTGCCAGCAGCCCACGCCAGGCGGGAGGCTACGAGCAGTACTTC	CASSPRQAGGYEQYF
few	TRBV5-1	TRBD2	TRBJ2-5	TGCGCCAGCAGCTTGGATCTAGCGGGTAGAGAGACCCAGTACTTC	CASSLDLAGRETQYF
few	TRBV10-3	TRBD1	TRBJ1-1	TGTGCCATCAGAGGGGGCGAAGTCACTGAAGCTTTCTTT	CAIRGGEVTEAFF
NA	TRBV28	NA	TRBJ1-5	TGTGCCATCGAGACCCCGCGGCAGCCCCAGCATTTT	CAIETPRQPQHF
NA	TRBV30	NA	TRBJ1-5	TGTGCCTGGAGCCTAGGGGGGGCACAGCCCCAGCATTTT	CAWSLGGAQPQHF
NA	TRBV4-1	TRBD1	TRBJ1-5	TGCGCCAGCAGCCAAGCGCCGGGACAGGGACCCATGGCCCAGCATTTT	CASSQAPGQGPMAQHF
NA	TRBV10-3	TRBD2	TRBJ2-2	TGTGCCATCAGAGGCGGGAGGACGAACACCGGGGAGCTGTTTTTT	CAIRGGRTNTGELFF
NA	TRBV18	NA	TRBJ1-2	TGTGCCAGCTCACCGGAGACAGGCCGTGAAGGCTACACCTTC	CASSPETGREGYTF
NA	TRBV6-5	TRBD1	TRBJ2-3	TGTGCCAGCAGTTACTCGACAGGGACAGATACGCAGTATTTT	CASSYSTGTDTQYF
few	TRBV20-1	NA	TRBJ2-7	TGCAGTGCTAGAGATATCAACGAGCAGTACTTC	CSARDINEQYF
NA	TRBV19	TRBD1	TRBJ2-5	TGTGCCAGTAGTCCCTCGGGACAGGGAACCTGGTGGGAGACCCAGTACTTC	CASSPSGQGTWWETQYF
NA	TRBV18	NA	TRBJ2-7	TGTGCCAGCTCACCATCGTCGTCCAGCCACCACGAGCAGTACTTC	CASSPSSSSHHEQYF
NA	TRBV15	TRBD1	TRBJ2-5	TGTGCCACCAGCAGCCTGGGACAGATCCAAGAGACCCAGTACTTC	CATSSLGQIQETQYF
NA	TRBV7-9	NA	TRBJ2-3	TGTGCCAGCAGCTCCGGAGGAGATACGCAGTATTTT	CASSSGGDTQYF
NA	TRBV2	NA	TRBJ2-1	TGTGCCAGCAGTGTTGTCAGGGGCAATGAGCAGTTCTTC	CASSVVRGNEQFF
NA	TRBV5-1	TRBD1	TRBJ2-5	TGCGCCAGCAGCTTGGTGGGACAGGGTCCAGAGACCCAGTACTTC	CASSLVGQGPETQYF
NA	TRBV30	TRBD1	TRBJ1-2	TGTGCCTGGACCTTGACAGGGAGGGGTGGCTATGGCTACACCTTC	CAWTLTGRGGYGYTF
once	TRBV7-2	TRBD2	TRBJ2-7	TGTGCCAGCAGCTTACTAGCGGGAGATAACTACGAGCAGTACTTC	CASSLLAGDNYEQYF